These 22 T cell receptor beta chains were all obtained from the same sample, sequenced in a study of blood T cell repertoires in COVID-19. Generated by immunoSEQ multiplex PCR, the TCRdb table keeps only in-frame clones and is missing some. Counted here are roughly 250,000 clones, 75% to 95% occurring once; the ten biggest clones make up approximately 2%. Sequencing used PBMCs or T cells enriched from blood (not recorded which). The receptors shown here come from a woman between 18 and 29 years old who had recovered from COVID-19.

V and J are TRBV7-2 and TRBJ1-1; D possibly corresponds to TRBD1 (5 bases). CDR1 SGHTA and CDR2 FQGNSA come from the germline V gene. The V end was cut by 5 bases, the J end by 3 bases, with 13 bases between. The CDR3 is made up of 14 amino acids. The CDR3 is CASSEGEWYTEAFF. CDR3 in DNA: TGTGCCAGCAGCGAAGGGGAATGGTACACTGAAGCTTTCTTT.

The chain is built from TRBV9 and TRBJ2-3; 7 positions match TRBD2. CDR1 SGDLS and CDR2 YYNGEE come from the germline V gene. CDR3 length: 16 residues. Trimming removed 0 bases from V and 0 bases from J; junction bases left unmatched: 4. CDR3 residues: CASSVGGSGSTDTQYF. In DNA, the CDR3 is TGTGCCAGCAGCGTAGGTGGTAGCGGGAGCACAGATACGCAGTATTTT.

This clone has a handful of counts. V is TRBV11-3 and J is TRBJ2-2, with 10 bases lining up with TRBD1. Losses at the gene ends were 5 bases for V and 6 bases for J; bases not matched to a gene: 6. Looked up from germline, CDR1 is SGHNT and CDR2 is YENEEA. The CDR3 runs to 15 residues. The CDR3 sequence: CASSEPGTGAGELFF. DNA for the CDR3: TGTGCCAGCAGCGAACCCGGGACAGGGGCCGGGGAGCTGTTTTTT.

This clone was recorded once. This chain joins TRBV19 and TRBJ1-6; D remains ambiguous. The germline V gene has CDR1 LNHDA and CDR2 SQIVND (reference sequence). The CDR3 contains 12 residues. The ends were cut back, 3 bases at V and 9 bases at J, with 6 bases in the middle. CDR3 in DNA: TGTGCCAGTAGTATGGAGGGTTCACCCCTCCACTTT. It encodes CASSMEGSPLHF. The whole variable domain, remainder taken from reference TRBV19 and TRBJ1-6, is DGGITQSPKYLFRKEGQNVTLSCEQNLNHDAMYWYRQDPGQGLRLIYYSQIVNDFQKGDIAEGYSVSREKKESFPLTVTSAQKNPTAFYLCASSMEGSPLHFGNGTRLTVT.

The chain uses TRBV7-9 and TRBJ1-2, with D perhaps matching TRBD1 (5 bases). Per the germline V gene, CDR1 is SEHNR and CDR2 is FQNEAQ (reference sequence). V shed 5 bases and J shed 0 bases, with 22 bases lying between them. The CDR3 is 18 residues long. CDR3 loop: CASSPTAHGTAPNYGYTF. In DNA form, the CDR3 reads TGTGCCAGCAGCCCAACGGCCCACGGGACTGCGCCTAACTATGGCTACACCTTC. The full variable domain, completed using reference TRBV7-9 and TRBJ1-2, is DTGVSQNPRHKITKRGQNVTFRCDPISEHNRLYWYRQTLGQGPEFLTYFQNEAQLEKSRLLSDRFSAERPKGSFSTLEIQRTEQGDSAMYLCASSPTAHGTAPNYGYTFGSGTRLTVV.

V gene TRBV2 combines with J gene TRBJ2-4, with 9 bases that match TRBD1. CDR3 length: 15 residues. Germline V gene sequence: CDR1 SNHLY, CDR2 FYNNEI. Germline trimming cut 6 bases from V and 0 bases from J; bases unmatched to any gene: 3. DNA of the CDR3: TGTGCCAGCAGAGGGACAGGGATAGCCAAAAACATTCAGTACTTC. Protein sequence: CASRGTGIAKNIQYF.

The chain joins TRBV3-1 (or the pseudogene TRBV3-2) to TRBJ1-3; perhaps TRBD1 as D (5 bases). Trimming took 6 bases from V and 2 from J, leaving 14 bases between them. The CDR3 has 15 amino acids. Germline CDR1 reads LGHDT; CDR2 reads YNNKEL (reference sequence). CDR3 DNA sequence: TGTGCCAGCAGTCGATGGGGGGGGACTGGAAACACCATATATTTT. This translates into CASSRWGGTGNTIYF.

V is TRBV7-8 and J is TRBJ1-4, with D possibly matching TRBD1 (5 bases). CDR1 and CDR2 from the germline V gene are SGHVS and FQNEAQ. V gave up 4 bases and J gave up 6 bases, with 12 bases separating them. The CDR3 totals 14 residues. The CDR3 sequence: CASSSDSGHEKLFF. The CDR3 DNA follows: TGTGCCAGCAGCTCAGACAGTGGACATGAAAAACTGTTTTTT.

V usage is TRBV5-1 and J usage is TRBJ1-1; TRBD1 aligns across 7 bases. Trimming removed 3 bases from V and 1 base from J; junction bases left unmatched: 6. The CDR3 is 15 residues long. CDR1 and CDR2 from the germline V gene are SGHRS and YFSETQ. CDR3 in DNA: TGCGCCAGCAGCTCGGGAGGGACAGCGAACACTGAAGCTTTCTTT. Its protein is CASSSGGTANTEAFF.

The J gene is TRBJ1-2, the V gene TRBV11-3; 7 nucleotides align to TRBD1. This CDR3 is built from 13 residues. V lost 1 base, J lost 6 bases, and 2 bases stayed unmatched. Germline loops: CDR1 SGHNT, CDR2 YENEEA. This CDR3 reads CASSLGRGNGYTF. The CDR3 nucleotides are TGTGCCAGCAGCTTAGGCAGGGGGAATGGCTACACCTTC.

Only a few counts were recorded for this clone. The chain carries TRBV11-2 and TRBJ1-3; TRBD1 matches at 9 bases. The ends lost 0 bases at V and 0 bases at J; junction bases unmatched: 12. The germline V gene encodes CDR1 SGHAT and CDR2 FQNNGV. This CDR3 spans 20 amino acids. The CDR3 nucleotides are TGTGCCAGCAGCTTAGATCGGAGGGACAGGGCTTTTAGCTCTGGAAACACCATATATTTT. Translated: CASSLDRRDRAFSSGNTIYF.

This chain uses TRBV19 with TRBJ1-3; D remains unclear. Germline V gene sequence: CDR1 LNHDA, CDR2 SQIVND (reference sequence). V was trimmed by 3 bases and J by 0 bases, leaving 6 bases between them. CDR3 length: 14 residues. DNA for the CDR3: TGTGCCAGTAGTATCAGTCTCTCTGGAAACACCATATATTTT. Translated: CASSISLSGNTIYF.

The chain is built from TRBV9 and TRBJ1-1; 8 bases line up with TRBD1. The germline V gene has CDR1 SGDLS and CDR2 YYNGEE. With V trimmed by 3 bases and J by 4 bases, 8 bases remained unmatched. The CDR3 is 15 residues long. The CDR3 protein is CASSASIRGLTEAFF. Written as DNA, the CDR3 is TGTGCCAGCAGCGCGTCAATCAGGGGGCTCACTGAAGCTTTCTTT.

The chain carries TRBV3-1 (or the pseudogene TRBV3-2) and TRBJ1-1; TRBD1 aligns across 9 bases. Looked up from germline, CDR1 is LGHDT and CDR2 is YNNKEL (reference sequence). The CDR3 length is 15 residues. After removal of 5 bases from V and 5 bases from J, the junction contained 9 bases not matched to a gene. The CDR3 nucleotides are TGTGCCAGCAGCAACCGACAGGGGGACGGGACTGAAGCTTTCTTT. Amino acid sequence: CASSNRQGDGTEAFF.

The V call is TRBV5-1, the J call TRBJ1-6, with D possibly TRBD1 on 6 matching bases. Germline CDR1 SGHRS, CDR2 YFSETQ. V was cut by 4 bases and J by 5 bases, with 13 bases left in between. CDR3 length equals 15 residues. CDR3 DNA sequence: TGCGCCAGCAGCCCCTACAGGGCTGATAATTCACCCCTCCACTTT. It yields the protein CASSPYRADNSPLHF.

V usage is TRBV4-2 and J usage is TRBJ2-1; TRBD2 matches 7 bases. Germline V lookup: CDR1 LGHNA, CDR2 YNFKEQ. The CDR3 has 15 amino acids. V lost 0 bases and J lost 8; bases outside the gene matches: 7. The CDR3 bases are TGTGCCAGCAGCCAAGATCGGCGGGAGTTCGATGAGCAGTTCTTC. It yields the protein CASSQDRREFDEQFF.

The chain links TRBV5-8 to TRBJ1-1, with a tentative D call TRBD1 (6 bases). The CDR3 spans 15 residues. The germline V and J ends were trimmed by 0 bases and 5 bases, with 14 bases remaining between them. Germline V gene sequence: CDR1 SGHTS, CDR2 YDEGEE. The chain's CDR3 is CASSLAGAESTEAFF. CDR3 bases: TGTGCCAGCAGCTTGGCAGGGGCCGAGAGTACTGAAGCTTTCTTT.

The chain is built from TRBV6-2 or TRBV6-3 and TRBJ2-1; TRBD2 might be the D (6 bases). Trimming removed 2 bases from V and 1 base from J, with 9 bases in between. Germline values: CDR1 MNHEY, CDR2 SVGEGT. The CDR3 spans 15 residues. CDR3 in amino acids: CASSYDGGSYNEQFF. The CDR3 DNA follows: TGTGCCAGCAGTTACGATGGGGGGTCCTACAATGAGCAGTTCTTC.

The V and J genes are TRBV28 and TRBJ1-3, with D maybe TRBD1 (6 bases). The CDR3 extends over 13 amino acids. Trimming took 11 bases from V and 2 from J, leaving 13 bases between them. Looked up from germline, CDR1 is MDHEN and CDR2 is SYDVKM. The CDR3 DNA is TGTGCCGGTCAAACAGGGACTGGAAACACCATATATTTT. Translation: CAGQTGTGNTIYF.

In its sample, this clone was seen many times. The DNA of the CDR3 is TGTGCCAGCAGCCAAGCATCGAGCTCTGGGGCCAACGTCCTGACTTTC. Its translation is CASSQASSSGANVLTF. The chain has TRBV4-2 and TRBJ2-6, with D hard to call. Germline values: CDR1 LGHNA, CDR2 YNFKEQ. CDR3 length: 16 residues. Trimming removed 1 base from V and 0 bases from J, with 7 bases in between.

The chain employs TRBV7-2 and TRBJ1-4; 7 nucleotides align to TRBD1. CDR3 length: 16 amino acids. The V gene's germline CDR1 is SGHTA and CDR2 FQGNSA. V lost 1 base, J lost 2 bases, and 4 bases stayed unmatched. DNA of the CDR3: TGTGCCAGCAGCTTAGGGTCAGGGGGGACTAATGAAAAACTGTTTTTT. Its translation is CASSLGSGGTNEKLFF.

The chain combines TRBV5-1 with TRBJ1-6; 9 positions match TRBD1. Looked up from germline, CDR1 is SGHRS and CDR2 is YFSETQ. With V trimmed by 4 bases and J by 8 bases, 7 bases remained unmatched. This CDR3 spans 15 amino acids. The CDR3 DNA is TGCGCCAGCAGCGGGCGGACAGGGGCGGATTCACCCCTCCACTTT. Its protein is CASSGRTGADSPLHF.